The source of this T cell receptor (beta chain) is a study of blood T cell repertoires in COVID-19. Per the germline V gene, CDR1 is SGHAT and CDR2 is FQNNGV. This CDR3 is 14 amino acids long. Trimming stripped 5 bases from V and 5 bases from J, with 12 bases between. The table came from immunoSEQ multiplex PCR; TCRdb's copy has only in-frame clones and leaves some out. Counted here are fewer than 400,000 clones, about 87% occurring once; the ten biggest clones make up about 9.8%. The source material was PBMCs or T cells enriched from blood (not recorded which). The chain joins TRBV11-2 to TRBJ2-2; D gene unclear. This clonotype was obtained from a woman aged 18 to 35 who had recovered from COVID-19. Written as DNA, the CDR3 is TGTGCCAGCAGCCGCGGAATGGCGACCGGGGAGCTGTTTTTT. Protein: CASSRGMATGELFF.